The T cell receptor beta chain described here comes from a study of blood T cell repertoires in COVID-19. Study context: Donors in the United States, Italy and Spain gave samples during acute or convalescent COVID-19. The analysed material was cDNA or gDNA that came from T cells, B-cell-depleted T cells, or PBMCs.

As originally analysed: How many nucleated cells were present was estimated from reference gene primer amplification. Profiling relied on immunoSEQ multiplex PCR, and the TCRdb table lists in-frame clones only, not all of them. V and J calls and clone size are copied from that table; D and trimming were computed from the DNA. The data show under 75,000 clones, 88% seen once. Trimming removed 1 base from V and 0 bases from J, with 12 bases in between. The CDR3 is 16 residues long. Germline lookup yields CDR1 SGHTA and CDR2 FQGNSA. The receptor was isolated from a man in his fifties or sixties with active COVID-19. Sequencing was done on a sample of peripheral blood. This chain uses TRBV7-2 with TRBJ1-1; D gene ambiguous. The CDR3, as DNA: TGTGCCAGCAGCTTAGATATGACACCTATGAACACTGAAGCTTTCTTT. Its translation: CASSLDMTPMNTEAFF.